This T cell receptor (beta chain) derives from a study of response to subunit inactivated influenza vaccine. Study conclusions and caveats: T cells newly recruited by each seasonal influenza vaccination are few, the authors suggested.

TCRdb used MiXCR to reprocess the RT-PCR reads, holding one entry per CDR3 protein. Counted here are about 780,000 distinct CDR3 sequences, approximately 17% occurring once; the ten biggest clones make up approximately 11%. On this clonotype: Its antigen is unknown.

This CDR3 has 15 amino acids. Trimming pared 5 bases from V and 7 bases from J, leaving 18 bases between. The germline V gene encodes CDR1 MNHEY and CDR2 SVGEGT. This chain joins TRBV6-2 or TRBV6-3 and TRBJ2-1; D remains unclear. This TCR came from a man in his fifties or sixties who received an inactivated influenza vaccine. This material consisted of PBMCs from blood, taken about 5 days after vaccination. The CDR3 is CASSPYRHRFNEQFF. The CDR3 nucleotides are TGTGCCAGCAGTCCCTACCGACACCGTTTTAATGAGCAGTTCTTC.